Following are 4 T cell receptor beta chains from one sample sequenced in a study of read filtering for tumor transcriptome and immune sequencing. The library was built from roughly 400 ng RNA with molecular barcoded adaptors for alpha/delta and beta/gamma chains. TCRdb recomputed calls from the reads with MiXCR, one row per CDR3 protein. The sample contains 35,000 to 50,000 distinct CDR3 sequences, around 21% of which appear only once. Sequencing was carried out using a population of CD138-negative cells sorted from bone marrow. All receptors come from a donor aged 40 or over with multiple myeloma.

This clonotype was seen ten or more times. The V and J genes are TRBV28 and TRBJ2-1, with 13 bases aligning to TRBD2. Trimming took 4 bases from V and 6 from J; bases not matched to a gene: 15. Germline CDR1 reads MDHEN; CDR2 reads SYDVKM. The CDR3 has 19 amino acids. The CDR3 DNA reads as TGTGCCAGCAGTTCGCAGGGGGGATGGACTAGCGGGAGTAGCAATGAGCAGTTCTTC. It encodes CASSSQGGWTSGSSNEQFF.

This chain joins TRBV29-1 and TRBJ2-7; D is unclear. V lost 0 bases, J lost 4 bases, and 7 bases lay in between. The CDR3 runs 12 residues. The germline V gene encodes CDR1 SQVTM and CDR2 ANQGSEA. DNA for the CDR3: TGCAGCGTTGAAGAGAAGGAGTACGAGCAGTACTTC. It encodes CSVEEKEYEQYF.

This clonotype was recorded at least ten times. V is TRBV6-2 or TRBV6-3 and J is TRBJ1-1; D is uncertain. The V gene lost 2 bases and the J gene lost 3 bases, with 7 bases spanning the gap. The CDR3 has 13 residues. CDR1 MNHEY and CDR2 SVGEGT come from the germline V gene. CDR3 residues: CASSYEADTEAFF. For the CDR3, the DNA is TGTGCCAGCAGTTACGAGGCAGACACTGAAGCTTTCTTT.

This clonotype was counted many times. The V and J genes are TRBV2 and TRBJ1-4; D is uncertain. Between the trimmed V and J ends, which lost 5 bases and 8 bases, there was a span of 12 bases. The CDR3 has 13 amino acids. Germline CDR1 reads SNHLY; CDR2 reads FYNNEI. CDR3: CASSTEDGEKLFF. The CDR3 bases are TGTGCCAGCAGTACAGAAGACGGGGAAAAACTGTTTTTT.